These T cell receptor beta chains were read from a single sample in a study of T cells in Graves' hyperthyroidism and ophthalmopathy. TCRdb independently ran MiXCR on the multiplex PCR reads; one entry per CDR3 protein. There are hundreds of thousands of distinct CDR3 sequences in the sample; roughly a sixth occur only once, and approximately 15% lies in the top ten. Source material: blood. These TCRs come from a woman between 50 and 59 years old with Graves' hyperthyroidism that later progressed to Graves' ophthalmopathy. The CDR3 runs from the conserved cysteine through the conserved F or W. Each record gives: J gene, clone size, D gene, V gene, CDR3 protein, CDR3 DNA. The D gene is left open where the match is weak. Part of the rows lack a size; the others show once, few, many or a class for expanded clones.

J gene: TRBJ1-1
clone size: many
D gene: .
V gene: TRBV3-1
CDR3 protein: CASSQDSLRAFF
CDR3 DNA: TGTGCCAGCAGTCAGGACTCTCTGCGGGCTTTCTTT

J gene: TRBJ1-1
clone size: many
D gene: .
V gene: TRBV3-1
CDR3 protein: CASSQETALGKVAEAFF
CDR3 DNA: TGTGCCAGCAGCCAAGAAACAGCTTTAGGGAAAGTAGCTGAAGCTTTCTTT

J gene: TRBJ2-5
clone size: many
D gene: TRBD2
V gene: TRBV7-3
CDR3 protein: CASSLSAGGQETQYF
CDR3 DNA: TGTGCCAGCAGCTTATCGGCGGGGGGACAAGAGACCCAGTACTTC

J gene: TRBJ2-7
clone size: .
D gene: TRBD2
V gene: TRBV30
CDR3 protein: CAWLAGDTYEQYF
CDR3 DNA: TGTGCCTGGCTAGCGGGGGATACCTACGAGCAGTACTTC

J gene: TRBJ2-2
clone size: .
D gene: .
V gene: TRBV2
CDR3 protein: CASRTGSNTGGLFF
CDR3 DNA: TGTGCCAGCCGGACAGGTTCGAACACCGGGGGGCTGTTTTTT

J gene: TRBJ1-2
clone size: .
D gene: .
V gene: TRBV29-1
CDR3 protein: CSVEGTDDYGYTF
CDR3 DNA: TGCAGCGTTGAGGGGACGGACGACTATGGCTACACCTTC

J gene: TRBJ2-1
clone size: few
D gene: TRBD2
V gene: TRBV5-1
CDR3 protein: CASSLYETSGDNEQFF
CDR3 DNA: TGCGCCAGCAGCTTGTACGAGACTAGCGGGGACAATGAGCAGTTCTTC

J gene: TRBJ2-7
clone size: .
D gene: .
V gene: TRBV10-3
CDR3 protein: CAISESKAGAFAYEQYF
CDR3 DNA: TGTGCCATCAGTGAGTCGAAAGCAGGGGCGTTCGCCTACGAGCAGTACTTC

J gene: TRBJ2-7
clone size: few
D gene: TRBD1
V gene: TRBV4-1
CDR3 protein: CASSQDWTGVYEQYF
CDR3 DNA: TGCGCCAGCAGCCAAGATTGGACAGGGGTCTACGAGCAGTACTTC

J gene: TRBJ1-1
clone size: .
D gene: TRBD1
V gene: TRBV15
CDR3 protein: CATNRGRDNTEAFF
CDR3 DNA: TGTGCCACCAACAGGGGACGAGACAACACTGAAGCTTTCTTT

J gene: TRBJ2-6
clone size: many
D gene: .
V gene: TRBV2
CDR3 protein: CASSPTRTAGANVLTF
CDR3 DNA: TGTGCCAGCAGCCCGACGAGGACTGCTGGGGCCAACGTCCTGACTTTC

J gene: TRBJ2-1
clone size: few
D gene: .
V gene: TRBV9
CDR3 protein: CASSRWLTYNEQFF
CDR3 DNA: TGTGCCAGCAGCCGGTGGTTGACATACAATGAGCAGTTCTTC

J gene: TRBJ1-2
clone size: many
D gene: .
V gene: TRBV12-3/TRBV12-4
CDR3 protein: CASSLGRPTANYGYTF
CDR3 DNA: TGTGCCAGCAGTTTGGGTCGGCCCACAGCTAACTATGGCTACACCTTC

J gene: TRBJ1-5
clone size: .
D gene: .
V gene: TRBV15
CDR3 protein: CATSRVRTASNQPQHF
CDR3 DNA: TGTGCCACCAGCAGAGTAAGGACAGCAAGCAATCAGCCCCAGCATTTT

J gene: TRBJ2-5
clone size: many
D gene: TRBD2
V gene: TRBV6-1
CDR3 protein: CASEFSGEETQYF
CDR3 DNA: TGTGCCAGCGAGTTTAGCGGGGAAGAGACCCAGTACTTC

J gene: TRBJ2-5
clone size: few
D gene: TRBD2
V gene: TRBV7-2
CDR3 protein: CASSGGLASQETQYF
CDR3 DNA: TGTGCCAGCAGCGGAGGACTAGCTTCTCAAGAGACCCAGTACTTC

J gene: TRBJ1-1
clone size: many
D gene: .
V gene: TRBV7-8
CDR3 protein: CASSLVADLEAFF
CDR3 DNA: TGTGCCAGCAGCTTGGTGGCGGACCTTGAAGCTTTCTTT

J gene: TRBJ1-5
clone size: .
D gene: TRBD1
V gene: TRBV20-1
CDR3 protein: CSARGTGQDQPQHF
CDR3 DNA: TGCAGTGCTAGAGGGACAGGCCAAGATCAGCCCCAGCATTTT

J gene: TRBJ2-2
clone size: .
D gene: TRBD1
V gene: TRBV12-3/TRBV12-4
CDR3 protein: CASSDRGPGGELFF
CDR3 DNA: TGTGCCAGCAGTGACAGGGGGCCGGGCGGGGAGCTGTTTTTT

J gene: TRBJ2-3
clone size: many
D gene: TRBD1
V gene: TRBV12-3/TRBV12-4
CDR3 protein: CASSSRIRTGGIDTQYF
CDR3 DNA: TGTGCCAGCAGCTCTAGGATCCGGACAGGGGGAATAGATACGCAGTATTTT

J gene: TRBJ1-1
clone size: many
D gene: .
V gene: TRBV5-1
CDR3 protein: CASSLEWGSGTEAFF
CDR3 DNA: TGCGCCAGCAGCTTGGAGTGGGGATCGGGCACTGAAGCTTTCTTT

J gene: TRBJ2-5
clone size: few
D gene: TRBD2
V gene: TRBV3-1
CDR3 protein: CASSPSGGPKETQYF
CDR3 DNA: TGTGCCAGCAGCCCCAGCGGGGGACCCAAAGAGACCCAGTACTTC

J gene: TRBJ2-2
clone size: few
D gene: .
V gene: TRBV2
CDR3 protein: CASRKRGSTGELFF
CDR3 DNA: TGTGCCAGCCGAAAGAGGGGGAGCACCGGGGAGCTGTTTTTT

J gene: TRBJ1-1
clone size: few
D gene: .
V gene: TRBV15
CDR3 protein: CATSRDRQAGVNTEAFF
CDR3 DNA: TGTGCCACCAGCAGAGATCGGCAGGCGGGGGTGAACACTGAAGCTTTCTTT

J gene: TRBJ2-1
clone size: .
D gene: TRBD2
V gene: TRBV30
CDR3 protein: CAWSSGRVGGPNEQFF
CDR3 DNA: TGTGCCTGGAGCTCTGGTCGTGTGGGAGGGCCAAATGAGCAGTTCTTC

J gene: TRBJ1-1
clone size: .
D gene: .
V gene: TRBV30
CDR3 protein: CAWSVPAGKNTEAFF
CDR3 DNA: TGTGCCTGGAGTGTACCAGCAGGGAAGAACACTGAAGCTTTCTTT

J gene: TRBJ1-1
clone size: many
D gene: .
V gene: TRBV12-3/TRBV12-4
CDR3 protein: CASSLETMNTEAFF
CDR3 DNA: TGTGCCAGCAGTTTAGAGACAATGAACACTGAAGCTTTCTTT

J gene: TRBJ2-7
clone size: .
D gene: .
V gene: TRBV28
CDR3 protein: CASSSRDPRTSYEQYF
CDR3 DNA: TGTGCCAGCAGTTCCCGGGACCCCAGAACGTCCTACGAGCAGTACTTC

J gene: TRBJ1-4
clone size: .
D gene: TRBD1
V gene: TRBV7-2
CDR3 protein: CASSPGRGQSSKKLFF
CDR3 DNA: TGTGCCAGCAGCCCGGGGCGGGGACAGTCTAGTAAAAAACTGTTTTTT

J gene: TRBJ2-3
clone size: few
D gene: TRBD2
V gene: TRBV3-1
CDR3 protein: CASSQSASGWEDTQYF
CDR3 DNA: TGTGCCAGCAGCCAATCGGCTAGCGGGTGGGAAGATACGCAGTATTTT

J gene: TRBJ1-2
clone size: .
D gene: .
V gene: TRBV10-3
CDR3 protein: CAISEFPQGSNYGYTF
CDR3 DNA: TGTGCCATCAGTGAGTTTCCCCAGGGATCTAACTATGGCTACACCTTC

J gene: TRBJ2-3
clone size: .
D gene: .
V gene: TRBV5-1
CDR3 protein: CASSLGSYGPQYF
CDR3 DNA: TGCGCCAGCAGCTTGGGCTCTTACGGCCCGCAGTATTTT

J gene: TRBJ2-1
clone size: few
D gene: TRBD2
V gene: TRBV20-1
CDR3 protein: CSARIVSGVHNEQFF
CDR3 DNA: TGCAGTGCTAGGATAGTTAGCGGGGTCCACAATGAGCAGTTCTTC

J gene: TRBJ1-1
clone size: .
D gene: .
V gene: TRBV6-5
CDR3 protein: CASSYYREGTEAFF
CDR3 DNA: TGTGCCAGCAGTTACTACAGGGAGGGCACTGAAGCTTTCTTT

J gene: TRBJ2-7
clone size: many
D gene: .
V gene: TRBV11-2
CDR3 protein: CASSLVYYEQYF
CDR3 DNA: TGTGCCAGCAGCTTAGTCTATTACGAGCAGTACTTC

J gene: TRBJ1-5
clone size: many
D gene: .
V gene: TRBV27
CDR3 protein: CASSLTGSNQPQHF
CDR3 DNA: TGTGCCAGCAGCCTTACGGGGTCCAATCAGCCCCAGCATTTT